A single sample is the source of the 20 T cell receptor beta chains below, sequenced in a study of cytomegalovirus exposure and HLA in healthy donors. Primers for the PCR totalled 60 Vbeta and 13 Jbeta. Assay: immunoSEQ multiplex PCR; the TCRdb copy retains only in-frame clones and omits some. The table has roughly 150,000 clones, approximately 80% seen once. Sequenced: PBMCs. These receptors originate from a middle-aged woman in good health and CMV-seropositive.

The chain combines TRBV18 with TRBJ2-2; D gene ambiguous. Trimming pared 3 bases from V and 0 bases from J, leaving 11 bases between. This CDR3 is built from 16 residues. CDR1 KGHSH and CDR2 LQKENI come from the germline V gene. The CDR3 protein is CASSPAQLTNTGELFF. The CDR3 DNA follows: TGTGCCAGCTCACCGGCACAGTTGACGAACACCGGGGAGCTGTTTTTT.

The rearrangement links TRBV27 to TRBJ2-5; 7 bases are a match to TRBD2. The J call is in doubt because the DNA end fits TRBJ2-7 better. From germline, CDR1 is MNHEY and CDR2 SMNVEV (reference sequence). The CDR3 is made up of 16 amino acids. Written as DNA, the CDR3 is TGTGCCAGCAGCTTCTTTGGTGCTAGCGGAATATACGAGCAGTACTTC. Amino acids: CASSFFGASGIYEQYF.

V and J are TRBV30 and TRBJ1-5; 7 positions agree with TRBD1. Germline V gene data show CDR1 as GTSNPN and CDR2 as SVGIG (reference sequence). After removal of 4 bases from V and 7 bases from J, the junction contained 10 bases not matched to a gene. This CDR3 comprises 14 residues. The CDR3 bases are TGTGCCTGGAAGACAGGGACAGAAGGACAGCCCCAGCATTTT. Translated: CAWKTGTEGQPQHF.

The chain joins TRBV21-1 to TRBJ2-5; TRBD1, the table's D call, was not compared with the DNA. The assigned J gene may be wrong: the sequence end matches TRBJ2-7 better. TRBV21-1 is a pseudogene locus. The CDR3 loop spans 18 amino acids. CDR3 nucleotides: TGTGCCAGCAGCAACCCCTGGCACCCCGGGACAGTAACGAACGAGCAGTACTTC. It is translated as CASSNPWHPGTVTNEQYF.

V usage is TRBV7-2 and J usage is TRBJ1-2, with D tentatively TRBD1 (5 bases). The V end was cut by 5 bases, the J end by 8 bases, with 18 bases between. Germline V gene lookup returns CDR1 SGHTA and CDR2 FQGNSA. The CDR3 is 14 residues long. CDR3 protein: CASSPRVDRGGYTF. The DNA for the CDR3 is TGTGCCAGCAGCCCCCGGGTGGATAGGGGCGGCTACACCTTC.

This clone was seen a few times. This chain connects TRBV10-2 to TRBJ2-2, with a tentative D call TRBD2 (7 bases). This CDR3 is built from 18 residues. The V and J ends lost 2 bases and 0 bases respectively, with 16 bases between them. Per germline, CDR1 WSHSY and CDR2 SAAADI. The DNA of the CDR3 is TGCGCCAGCAGTGAGAGGGGGGGGAGGGCCACGAACACCGGGGAGCTGTTTTTT. It codes for CASSERGGRATNTGELFF.

The chain is built from TRBV7-2 and TRBJ2-1; TRBD2 aligns across 8 bases. The ends lost 0 bases at V and 7 bases at J; junction bases unmatched: 8. Germline lookup yields CDR1 SGHTA and CDR2 FQGNSA. The CDR3 is 16 residues long. DNA of the CDR3: TGTGCCAGCAGCTTAGCGGCGGGGGGCGCTGAAAATGAGCAGTTCTTC. Residues: CASSLAAGGAENEQFF.

The chain carries TRBV6-1 and TRBJ1-5; 9 bases align to TRBD1. The CDR3 loop spans 17 amino acids. V was pared by 3 bases and J by 3 bases, with 9 bases of the junction left unmatched. Per the germline V gene, CDR1 is MNHNS and CDR2 is SASEGT. The CDR3 DNA sequence: TGTGCCAGCAGTGATCCGACAGGGGGTTATATCAATCAGCCCCAGCATTTT. Its protein product is CASSDPTGGYINQPQHF.

The genes are TRBV30 and TRBJ2-7, with D possibly TRBD1 on 5 matching bases. CDR1 and CDR2 from the germline V gene are GTSNPN and SVGIG (reference sequence). Trimming took off 2 bases at V and 4 bases at J, with 12 bases between the two ends. CDR3 size: 13 residues. CDR3 loop: CAWSFRGGYEQYF. Here the CDR3 DNA reads TGTGCCTGGAGTTTTAGGGGTGGTTACGAGCAGTACTTC.

The chain recombines TRBV5-1 with TRBJ2-2, with 7 bases aligning to TRBD1. CDR1 and CDR2 (germline): SGHRS, YFSETQ. The junction had 6 bases not matched to a gene; V was cut back by 0 bases and J by 7 bases. This CDR3 is 15 amino acids long. DNA for the CDR3: TGCGCCAGCAGCTTGGAACCACAGGGGAACGGGGAGCTGTTTTTT. Translated: CASSLEPQGNGELFF. The variable domain in full, with the rest retrieved from reference TRBV5-1 and TRBJ2-2, is KAGVTQTPRYLIKTRGQQVTLSCSPISGHRSVSWYQQTPGQGLQFLFEYFSETQRNKGNFPGRFSGRQFSNSRSEMNVSTLELGDSALYLCASSLEPQGNGELFFGEGSRLTVL.

This clone was recorded once. The chain recombines TRBV18 with TRBJ1-1, with a weak D call TRBD1 (5 bases). The CDR3 is 13 amino acids. CDR1 and CDR2 from the germline V gene are KGHSH and LQKENI. With 3 bases removed from V and 3 bases from J, the gap between germline ends came to 8 bases. The CDR3 DNA reads TGTGCCAGCTCACCGGGGGGGGACACTGAAGCTTTCTTT. It specifies CASSPGGDTEAFF. Supplemented by reference TRBV18 and TRBJ1-1, the full variable domain reads NAGVMQNPRHLVRRRGQEARLRCSPMKGHSHVYWYRQLPEEGLKFMVYLQKENIIDESGMPKERFSAEFPKEGPSILRIQQVVRGDSAAYFCASSPGGDTEAFFGQGTRLTVV.

The gene calls are TRBV29-1 and TRBJ1-2; 7 bases align to TRBD1. Trimming cost V 6 bases and J 5 bases; bases outside gene matches: 0. The CDR3 loop spans 10 amino acids. Germline V CDR1 and CDR2: SQVTM, ANQGSEA. The CDR3: CSVRGYGYTF. Here the CDR3 DNA reads TGCAGCGTCAGGGGGTATGGCTACACCTTC.

The CDR3 loop is CAISGSTSGTETQYF. The CDR3 coding sequence is TGTGCCATATCAGGTTCGACTAGCGGGACAGAGACCCAGTACTTC. The chain combines TRBV10-3 with TRBJ2-5; 11 positions agree with TRBD2. Per the germline V gene, CDR1 is ENHRY and CDR2 is SYGVKD. The trim removed 9 bases at V and 4 bases at J, leaving 10 bases unmatched. This CDR3 is 15 amino acids long.

The chain combines TRBV19 with TRBJ2-2; D is uncertain. The germline V gene has CDR1 LNHDA and CDR2 SQIVND (reference sequence). The CDR3 loop spans 13 amino acids. V was shortened by 6 bases and J by 4 bases, with 9 bases between the two germline ends. CDR3 coding DNA: TGTGCCAGTAGAACCTCGAGCACCGGGGAGCTGTTTTTT. Protein sequence: CASRTSSTGELFF.

V usage is TRBV27 and J usage is TRBJ2-1; D unclear. In germline, CDR1 is MNHEY, CDR2 SMNVEV (reference sequence). Trimming took off 3 bases at V and 0 bases at J, with 6 bases between the two ends. There are 14 residues in the CDR3. CDR3 DNA sequence: TGTGCCAGCAGTTTGGGCAGCTCCTACAATGAGCAGTTCTTC. Translating gives CASSLGSSYNEQFF.

V usage is TRBV5-5 and J usage is TRBJ2-2; tentatively, D is TRBD2 (5 bases). The V end lost 2 bases, the J end lost 7 bases, and 18 bases lay between the germline ends. CDR3 size: 16 residues. Germline lookup yields CDR1 SGHKS and CDR2 YYEKEE (reference sequence). Here the CDR3 DNA reads TGTGCCAGCAGCTTCCCGGGATCCGTAGGTAACGGGGAGCTGTTTTTT. Encoded protein: CASSFPGSVGNGELFF.

The J gene is TRBJ2-3, the V gene TRBV11-3; 9 bases are shared with TRBD2. From germline, CDR1 is SGHNT and CDR2 YENEEA. CDR3 length equals 15 residues. J was trimmed by 2 bases and V by 1 base; bases with no gene match: 1. CDR3 protein: CASSLGLADTDTQYF. Written as DNA, the CDR3 is TGTGCCAGCAGCTTAGGACTAGCGGACACAGATACGCAGTATTTT.

Comment on this clone: This CDR3 is also generated by other DNA sequences in the sample. The chain couples TRBV6-5 to TRBJ2-3, with a possible D match to TRBD2 (5 bases). Germline CDR1 is MNHEY and CDR2 is SVGAGI. This CDR3 spans 14 amino acids. Deletions cut 8 bases from V and 2 bases from J, with 14 bases between. The CDR3 sequence: CASSPRASTDTQYF. In nucleotides, the CDR3 is TGTGCCAGCTCCCCGAGGGCTTCCACAGATACGCAGTATTTT.

The chain carries TRBV2 and TRBJ1-2; D gene ambiguous. Trimming removed 4 bases at V and 3 bases at J, with 15 bases between. The length of the CDR3 is 15 residues. Germline V gives CDR1 SNHLY, CDR2 FYNNEI. The CDR3 spells CASSVEGERHYGYTF. In DNA, the CDR3 is TGTGCCAGCAGTGTGGAGGGAGAGCGGCACTATGGCTACACCTTC.

The chain links TRBV5-1 to TRBJ1-6, with D maybe TRBD1 (6 bases). Germline CDR1 is SGHRS and CDR2 is YFSETQ. This CDR3 spans 15 amino acids. V shed 3 bases and J shed 10 bases, with 17 bases lying between them. The CDR3 bases are TGCGCCAGCAGCTCGTTACAGGGCCCTGTGTCACCCCTCCACTTT. Amino acids: CASSSLQGPVSPLHF.